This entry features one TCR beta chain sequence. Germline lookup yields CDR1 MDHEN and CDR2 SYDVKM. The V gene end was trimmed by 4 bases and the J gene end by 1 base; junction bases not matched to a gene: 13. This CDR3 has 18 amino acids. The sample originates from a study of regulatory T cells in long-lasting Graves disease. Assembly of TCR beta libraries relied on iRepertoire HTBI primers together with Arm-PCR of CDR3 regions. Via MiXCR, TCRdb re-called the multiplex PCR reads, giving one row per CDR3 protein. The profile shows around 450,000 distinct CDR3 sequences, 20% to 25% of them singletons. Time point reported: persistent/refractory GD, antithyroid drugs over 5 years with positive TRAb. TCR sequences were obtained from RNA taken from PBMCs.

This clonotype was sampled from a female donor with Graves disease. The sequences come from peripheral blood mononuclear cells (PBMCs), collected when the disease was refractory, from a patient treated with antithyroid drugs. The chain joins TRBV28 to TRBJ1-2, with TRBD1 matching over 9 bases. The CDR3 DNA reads TGTGCCAGCAGTTCGGGACAGGGAACCACCCGGGTTAACTATGGCTACACCTTC. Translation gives CASSSGQGTTRVNYGYTF.